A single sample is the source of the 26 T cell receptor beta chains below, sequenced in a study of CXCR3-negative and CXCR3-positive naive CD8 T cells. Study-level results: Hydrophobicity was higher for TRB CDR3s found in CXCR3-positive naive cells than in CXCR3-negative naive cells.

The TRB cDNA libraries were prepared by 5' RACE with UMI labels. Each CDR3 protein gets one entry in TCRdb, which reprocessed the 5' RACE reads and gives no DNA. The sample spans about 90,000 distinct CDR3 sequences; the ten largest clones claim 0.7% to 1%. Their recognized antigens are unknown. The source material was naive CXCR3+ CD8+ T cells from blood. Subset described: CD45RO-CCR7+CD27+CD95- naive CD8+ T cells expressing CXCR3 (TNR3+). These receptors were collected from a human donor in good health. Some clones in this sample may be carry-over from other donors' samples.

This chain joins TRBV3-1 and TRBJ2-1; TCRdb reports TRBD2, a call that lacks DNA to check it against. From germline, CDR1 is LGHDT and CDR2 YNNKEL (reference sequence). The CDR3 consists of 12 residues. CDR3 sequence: CASSGTSSEQFF.

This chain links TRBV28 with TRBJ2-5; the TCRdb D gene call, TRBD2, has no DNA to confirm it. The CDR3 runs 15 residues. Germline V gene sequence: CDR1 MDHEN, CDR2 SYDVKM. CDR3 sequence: CASSSGLNIRWTQYF. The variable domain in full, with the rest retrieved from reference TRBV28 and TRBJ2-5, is DVKVTQSSRYLVKRTGEKVFLECVQDMDHENMFWYRQDPGLGLRLIYFSYDVKMKEKGDIPEGYSVSREKKERFSLILESASTNQTSMYLCASSSGLNIRWTQYFGPGTRLLVL.

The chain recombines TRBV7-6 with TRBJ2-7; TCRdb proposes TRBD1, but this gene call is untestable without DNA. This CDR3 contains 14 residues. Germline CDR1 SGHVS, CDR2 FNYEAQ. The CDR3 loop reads CASSSGQGLHEQYF.

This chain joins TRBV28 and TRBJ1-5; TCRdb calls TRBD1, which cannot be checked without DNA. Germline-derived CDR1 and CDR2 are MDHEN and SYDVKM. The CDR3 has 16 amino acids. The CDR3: CASSPPQEYSNQPQHF.

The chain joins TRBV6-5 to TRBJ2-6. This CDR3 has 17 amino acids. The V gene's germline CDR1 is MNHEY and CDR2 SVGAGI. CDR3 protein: CASSYSSRGAGANVLTF.

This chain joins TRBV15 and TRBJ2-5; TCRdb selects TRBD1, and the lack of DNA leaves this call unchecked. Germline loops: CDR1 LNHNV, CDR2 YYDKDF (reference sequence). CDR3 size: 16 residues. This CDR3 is CATSRDRAGGRETQYF.

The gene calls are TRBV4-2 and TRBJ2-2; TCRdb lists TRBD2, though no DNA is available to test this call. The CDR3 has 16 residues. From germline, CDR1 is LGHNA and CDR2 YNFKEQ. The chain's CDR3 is CASSQGLAGSTGELFF.

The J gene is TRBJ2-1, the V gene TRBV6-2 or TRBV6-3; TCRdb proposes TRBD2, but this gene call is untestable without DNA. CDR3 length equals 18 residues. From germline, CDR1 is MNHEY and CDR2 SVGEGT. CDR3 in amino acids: CASSFSGLAGETYNEQFF.

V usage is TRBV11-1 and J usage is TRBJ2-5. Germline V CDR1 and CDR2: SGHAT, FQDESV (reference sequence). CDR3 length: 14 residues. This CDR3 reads CASSPRSAEETQYF.

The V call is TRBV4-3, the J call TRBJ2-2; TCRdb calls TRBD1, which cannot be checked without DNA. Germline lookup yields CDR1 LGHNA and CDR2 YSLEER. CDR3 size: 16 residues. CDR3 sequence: CASSQAVQAFTGELFF.

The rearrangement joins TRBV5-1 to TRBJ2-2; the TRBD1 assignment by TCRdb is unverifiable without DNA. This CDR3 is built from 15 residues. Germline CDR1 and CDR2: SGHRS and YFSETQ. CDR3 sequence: CASSPSTGTGLKLFF.

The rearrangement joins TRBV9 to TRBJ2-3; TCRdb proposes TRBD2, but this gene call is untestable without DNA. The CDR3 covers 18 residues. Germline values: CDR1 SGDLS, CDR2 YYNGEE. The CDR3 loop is CASSVEGTHVSRTDTQYF.

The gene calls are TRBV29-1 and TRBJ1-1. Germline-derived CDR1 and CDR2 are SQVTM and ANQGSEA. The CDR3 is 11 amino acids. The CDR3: CSVAVNTEAFF.

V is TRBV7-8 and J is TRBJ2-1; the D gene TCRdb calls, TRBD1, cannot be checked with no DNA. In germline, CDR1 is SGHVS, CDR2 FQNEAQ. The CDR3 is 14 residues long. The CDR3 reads CASSLGIRGNEQFF.

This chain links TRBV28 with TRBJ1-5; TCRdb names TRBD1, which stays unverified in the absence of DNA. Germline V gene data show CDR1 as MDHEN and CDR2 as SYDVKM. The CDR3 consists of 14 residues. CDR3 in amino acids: CASSLGRENQPQHF.

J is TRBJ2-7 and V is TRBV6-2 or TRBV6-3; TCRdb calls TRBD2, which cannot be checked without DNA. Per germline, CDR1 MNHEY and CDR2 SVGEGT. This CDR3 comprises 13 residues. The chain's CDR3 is CASSYSAGSEQYF.

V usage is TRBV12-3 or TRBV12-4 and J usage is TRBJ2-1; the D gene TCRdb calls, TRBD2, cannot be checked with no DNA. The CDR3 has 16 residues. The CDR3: CASTPERLAGYNEQFF.

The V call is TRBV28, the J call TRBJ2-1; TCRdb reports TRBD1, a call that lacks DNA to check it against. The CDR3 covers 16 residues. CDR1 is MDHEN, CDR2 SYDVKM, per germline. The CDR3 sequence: CASSLARGRVRNEQFF.

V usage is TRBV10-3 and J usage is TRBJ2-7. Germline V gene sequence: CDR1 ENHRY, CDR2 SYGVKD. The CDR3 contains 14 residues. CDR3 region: CAISESFGDYEQYF.

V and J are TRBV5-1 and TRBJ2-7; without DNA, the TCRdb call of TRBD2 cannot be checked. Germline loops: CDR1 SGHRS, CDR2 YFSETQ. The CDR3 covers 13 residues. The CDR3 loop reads CASSDAGLDEQYF.

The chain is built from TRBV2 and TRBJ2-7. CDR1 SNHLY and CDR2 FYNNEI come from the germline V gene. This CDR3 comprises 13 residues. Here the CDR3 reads CASKVSVPYEQYF.

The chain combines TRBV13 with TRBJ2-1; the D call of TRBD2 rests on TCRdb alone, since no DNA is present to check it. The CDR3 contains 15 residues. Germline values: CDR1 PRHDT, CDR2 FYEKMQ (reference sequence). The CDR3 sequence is CASSSRESSYNEQFF.

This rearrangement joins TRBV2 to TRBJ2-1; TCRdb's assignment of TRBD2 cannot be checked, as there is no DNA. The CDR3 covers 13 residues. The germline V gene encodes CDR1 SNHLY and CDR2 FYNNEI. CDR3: CASSERAYNEQFF.

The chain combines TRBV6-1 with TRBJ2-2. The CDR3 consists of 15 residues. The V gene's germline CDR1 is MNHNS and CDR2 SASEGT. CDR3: CASSDLWLGTGELFF.

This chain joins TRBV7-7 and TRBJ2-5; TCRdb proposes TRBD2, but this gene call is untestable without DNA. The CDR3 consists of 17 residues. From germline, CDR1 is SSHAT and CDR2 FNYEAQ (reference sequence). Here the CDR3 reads CASSPDPGKAIRETQYF.

The CDR3 spells CATKLAGGGETQYF. This rearrangement joins TRBV15 to TRBJ2-5; absent DNA, TCRdb's TRBD2 call cannot be checked. The CDR3 sequence is 14 residues long. The V gene's germline CDR1 is LNHNV and CDR2 YYDKDF (reference sequence).